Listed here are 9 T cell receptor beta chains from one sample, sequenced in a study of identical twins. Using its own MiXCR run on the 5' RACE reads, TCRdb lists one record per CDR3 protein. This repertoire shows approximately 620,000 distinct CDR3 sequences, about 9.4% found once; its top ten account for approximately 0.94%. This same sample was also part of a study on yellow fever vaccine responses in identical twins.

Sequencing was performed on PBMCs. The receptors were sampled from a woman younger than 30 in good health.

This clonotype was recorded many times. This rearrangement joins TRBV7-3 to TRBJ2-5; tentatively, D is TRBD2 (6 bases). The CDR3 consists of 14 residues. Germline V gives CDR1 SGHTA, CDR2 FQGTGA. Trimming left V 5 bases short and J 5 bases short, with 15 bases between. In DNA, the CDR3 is TGTGCCAGCAGCCCGCGTGGGGGGACTGAGACCCAGTACTTC. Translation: CASSPRGGTETQYF. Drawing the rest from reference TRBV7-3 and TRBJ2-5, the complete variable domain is GAGVSQTPSNKVTEKGKYVELRCDPISGHTALYWYRQSLGQGPEFLIYFQGTGAADDSGLPNDRFFAVRPEGSVSTLKIQRTERGDSAVYLCASSPRGGTETQYFGPGTRLLVL.

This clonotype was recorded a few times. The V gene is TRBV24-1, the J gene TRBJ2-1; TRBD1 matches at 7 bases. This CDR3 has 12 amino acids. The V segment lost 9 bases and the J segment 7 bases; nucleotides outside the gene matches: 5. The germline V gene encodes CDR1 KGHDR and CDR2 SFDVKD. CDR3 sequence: CATVDRLNEQFF. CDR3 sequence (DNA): TGTGCCACCGTGGACAGGTTGAATGAGCAGTTCTTC.

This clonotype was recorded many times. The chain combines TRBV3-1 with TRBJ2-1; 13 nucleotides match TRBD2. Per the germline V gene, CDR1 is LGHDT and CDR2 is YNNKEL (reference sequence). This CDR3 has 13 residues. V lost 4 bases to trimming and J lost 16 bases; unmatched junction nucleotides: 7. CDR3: CASSLGLAGAQFF. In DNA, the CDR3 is TGTGCCAGCAGCCTAGGACTAGCGGGGGCTCAATTCTTC.

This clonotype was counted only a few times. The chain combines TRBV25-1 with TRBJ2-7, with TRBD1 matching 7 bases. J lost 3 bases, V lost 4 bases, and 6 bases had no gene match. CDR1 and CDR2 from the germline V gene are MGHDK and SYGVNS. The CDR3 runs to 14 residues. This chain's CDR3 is CASSGRQGFYEQYF. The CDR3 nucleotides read TGTGCCAGCAGTGGTCGACAGGGATTCTACGAGCAGTACTTC.

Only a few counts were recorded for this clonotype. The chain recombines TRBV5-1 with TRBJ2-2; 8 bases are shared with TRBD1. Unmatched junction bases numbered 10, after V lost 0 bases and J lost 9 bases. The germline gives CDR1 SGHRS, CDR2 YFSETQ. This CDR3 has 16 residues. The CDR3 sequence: CASSLVSGGATWELFF. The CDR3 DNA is TGCGCCAGCAGCTTGGTTTCAGGGGGCGCGACATGGGAGCTGTTTTTT.

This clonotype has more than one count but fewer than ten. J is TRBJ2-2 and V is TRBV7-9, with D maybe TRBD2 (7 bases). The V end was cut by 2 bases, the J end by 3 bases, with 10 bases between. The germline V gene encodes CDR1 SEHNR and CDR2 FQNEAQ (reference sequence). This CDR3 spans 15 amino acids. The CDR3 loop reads CASSLSGGHTGELFF. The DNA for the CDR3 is TGTGCCAGCAGCTTATCCGGGGGGCACACCGGGGAGCTGTTTTTT.

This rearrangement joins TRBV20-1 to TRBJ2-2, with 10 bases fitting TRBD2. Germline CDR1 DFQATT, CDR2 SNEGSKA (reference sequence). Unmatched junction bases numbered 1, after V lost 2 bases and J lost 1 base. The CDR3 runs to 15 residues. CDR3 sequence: CSARLAGVNTGELFF. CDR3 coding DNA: TGCAGTGCTAGACTAGCGGGAGTGAACACCGGGGAGCTGTTTTTT.

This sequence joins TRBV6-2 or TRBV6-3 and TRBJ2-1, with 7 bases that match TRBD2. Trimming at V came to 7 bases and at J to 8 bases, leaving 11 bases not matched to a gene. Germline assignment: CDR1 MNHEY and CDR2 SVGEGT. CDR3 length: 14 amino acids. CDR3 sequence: CASKDGGSKYEQFF. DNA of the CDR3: TGTGCCAGCAAAGACGGCGGGAGTAAGTATGAGCAGTTCTTC.

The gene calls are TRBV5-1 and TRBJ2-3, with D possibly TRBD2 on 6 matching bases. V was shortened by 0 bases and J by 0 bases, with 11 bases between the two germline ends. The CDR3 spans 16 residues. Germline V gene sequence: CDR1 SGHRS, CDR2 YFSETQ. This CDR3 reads CASSLGLVASTDTQYF. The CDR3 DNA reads TGCGCCAGCAGCTTGGGACTAGTAGCTAGCACAGATACGCAGTATTTT.